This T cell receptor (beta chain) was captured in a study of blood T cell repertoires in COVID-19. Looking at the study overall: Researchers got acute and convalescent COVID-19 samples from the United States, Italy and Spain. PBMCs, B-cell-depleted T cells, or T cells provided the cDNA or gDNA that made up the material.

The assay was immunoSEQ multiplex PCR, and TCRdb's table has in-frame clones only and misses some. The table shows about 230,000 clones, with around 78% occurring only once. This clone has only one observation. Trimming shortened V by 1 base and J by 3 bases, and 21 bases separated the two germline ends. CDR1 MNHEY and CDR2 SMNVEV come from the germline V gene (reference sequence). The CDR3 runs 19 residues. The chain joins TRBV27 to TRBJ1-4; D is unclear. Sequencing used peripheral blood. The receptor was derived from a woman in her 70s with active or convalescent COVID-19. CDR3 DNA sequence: TGTGCCAGCAGTTTATATCTCCCGGGAGAGGGAACGGCTAATGAAAAACTGTTTTTT. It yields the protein CASSLYLPGEGTANEKLFF.